The 25 T cell receptor beta chains given below trace back to one sample, sequenced in a study of T cell repertoires in cytomegalovirus infection. TCRdb reanalysed the reads using MiXCR and keeps one entry per CDR3 protein. The data contain about 740,000 distinct CDR3 sequences, under 40% of them singletons. The material sequenced was PBMCs. These receptor sequences come from a human donor in good health (CMV status not recorded). Some clones in this sample may be carry-over from other donors' samples.

The sample holds a few counts of this clonotype. The V gene is TRBV7-2, the J gene TRBJ2-5; maybe TRBD2 (6 bases). Germline loops: CDR1 SGHTA, CDR2 FQGNSA. V was trimmed by 4 bases and J by 4 bases, leaving 7 bases between them. This CDR3 comprises 12 residues. The DNA of the CDR3 is TGTGCCAGCAGCTGGAGGGGAGAGACCCAGTACTTC. It yields the protein CASSWRGETQYF.

This clonotype was seen a handful of times. This sequence joins TRBV19 and TRBJ1-5; TRBD1 might be the D (5 bases). Germline CDR1 reads LNHDA; CDR2 reads SQIVND (reference sequence). The CDR3 runs to 14 residues. The germline V and J ends were trimmed by 3 bases and 2 bases, with 8 bases remaining between them. The CDR3 sequence is CASSITRGNQPQHF. The CDR3 DNA sequence: TGTGCCAGTAGTATTACCAGGGGCAATCAGCCCCAGCATTTT.

This clonotype has a count of ten or more. The genes are TRBV7-2 and TRBJ1-2; D is possibly TRBD1 (5 bases). Trimming removed 3 bases from V and 2 bases from J, with 10 bases in between. CDR1 SGHTA and CDR2 FQGNSA come from the germline V gene. CDR3 length: 14 residues. The CDR3 loop reads CASSLGRGNYGYTF. The CDR3 coding sequence is TGTGCCAGCAGCTTGGGAAGGGGAAACTATGGCTACACCTTC.

This clonotype appeared a few times. The V and J genes are TRBV11-2 and TRBJ1-4; 10 bases line up with TRBD1. CDR3 length equals 17 residues. Germline assignment: CDR1 SGHAT and CDR2 FQNNGV. V gave up 0 bases and J gave up 4 bases; unmatched junction bases: 5. CDR3 sequence: CASSLDRDRGINEKLFF. The CDR3 DNA is TGTGCCAGCAGCTTAGACCGGGACAGGGGTATTAATGAAAAACTGTTTTTT.

This clonotype was observed a few times. The CDR3 nucleotides read TGTGCCAGCAGGATTGCACAGAGAAAGAGGGACACCATATATTTT. It is translated as CASRIAQRKRDTIYF. This rearrangement joins TRBV7-2 to TRBJ1-3; D is unclear. This CDR3 is 15 amino acids long. V lost 6 bases, J lost 8 bases, and 20 bases lay in between. Germline CDR1 and CDR2: SGHTA and FQGNSA.

The chain carries TRBV5-1 and TRBJ1-2; D gene uncertain. Trimming removed 0 bases at V and 9 bases at J, with 12 bases between. The CDR3 consists of 13 residues. CDR1 SGHRS and CDR2 YFSETQ come from the germline V gene. The CDR3 loop is CASSLDVSSRYTF. CDR3 coding DNA: TGCGCCAGCAGCTTGGATGTCAGTTCTCGCTACACCTTC.

CDR3 residues: CSLEATGVGSPLHF. CDR3 DNA: TGCAGTCTAGAAGCTACAGGGGTTGGTTCACCCCTCCACTTT. The gene calls are TRBV20-1 and TRBJ1-6; 7 positions agree with TRBD1. Germline values: CDR1 DFQATT, CDR2 SNEGSKA (reference sequence). CDR3 length equals 14 residues. J lost 9 bases, V lost 8 bases, and 13 bases had no gene match.

This clonotype was seen many times. The genes are TRBV7-8 and TRBJ2-7, with TRBD1 identical over 9 bases. The V gene's germline CDR1 is SGHVS and CDR2 FQNEAQ. CDR3 length equals 15 residues. The J segment lost 5 bases and the V segment lost 4 bases, leaving 9 bases of the junction unmatched. CDR3 residues: CASSSWGQGRNEQYF. In nucleotides, the CDR3 is TGTGCCAGCAGCTCTTGGGGACAGGGAAGGAACGAGCAGTACTTC.

This clonotype came up a few times. The rearrangement joins TRBV15 to TRBJ2-1; D perhaps matches TRBD2 (6 bases). V lost 7 bases and J 3 bases, leaving 13 bases between the germline ends. Germline V gene data show CDR1 as LNHNV and CDR2 as YYDKDF (reference sequence). The CDR3 loop spans 14 amino acids. CDR3 residues: CATNRGSHYNEQFF. CDR3 DNA sequence: TGTGCCACCAACCGGGGGTCACACTACAATGAGCAGTTCTTC.

This clonotype has only a few counts. V is TRBV6-6 and J is TRBJ2-7; 10 positions agree with TRBD2. CDR3 length: 14 amino acids. Germline values: CDR1 MNHNY, CDR2 SVGAGI (reference sequence). J was trimmed by 5 bases and V by 2 bases; bases with no gene match: 3. CDR3 amino acids: CASSYRLAGDEQYF. The CDR3 DNA reads TGTGCCAGCAGTTACCGGCTAGCGGGAGACGAGCAGTACTTC.

This chain joins TRBV20-1 and TRBJ2-5; D remains ambiguous. CDR1 is DFQATT, CDR2 SNEGSKA, per germline (reference sequence). V lost 1 base to trimming and J lost 3 bases, with 15 bases between them. There are 15 residues in the CDR3. The CDR3 region is CSARGEQLNKETQYF. The CDR3 DNA reads TGCAGTGCTAGAGGTGAACAGTTAAATAAAGAGACCCAGTACTTC.

This clonotype was detected ten times or more. The chain combines TRBV7-2 with TRBJ2-1; tentative D call: TRBD2 (6 bases). The V end lost 4 bases, the J end lost 0 bases, and 10 bases lay between the germline ends. This CDR3 is built from 15 residues. Germline V gene data show CDR1 as SGHTA and CDR2 as FQGNSA. The CDR3 region has the DNA TGTGCCAGCAGCTGGGGGGTGGGCTCCTACAATGAGCAGTTCTTC. It translates to CASSWGVGSYNEQFF.

This clonotype was found once. The V and J genes are TRBV4-2 and TRBJ2-7; TRBD1 aligns across 7 bases. The ends lost 6 bases at V and 0 bases at J; junction bases unmatched: 5. This CDR3 has 14 amino acids. CDR1 is LGHNA, CDR2 YNFKEQ, per germline. As DNA, the CDR3 is TGTGCCAGCAGGGGGACAGCGACCTCCTACGAGCAGTACTTC. Protein sequence: CASRGTATSYEQYF.

This clonotype was observed many times. This chain joins TRBV7-9 and TRBJ1-4; D is ambiguous. This CDR3 is built from 13 residues. The V end was cut by 1 base, the J end by 8 bases, with 8 bases between. Germline-derived CDR1 and CDR2 are SEHNR and FQNEAQ (reference sequence). The CDR3 loop is CASSLGGKEKLFF. The CDR3 DNA sequence: TGTGCCAGCAGCTTAGGGGGAAAGGAAAAACTGTTTTTT. The full variable domain, rest sourced from reference TRBV7-9 and TRBJ1-4, is DTGVSQNPRHKITKRGQNVTFRCDPISEHNRLYWYRQTLGQGPEFLTYFQNEAQLEKSRLLSDRFSAERPKGSFSTLEIQRTEQGDSAMYLCASSLGGKEKLFFGSGTQLSVL.

This clonotype was found once. The gene calls are TRBV19 and TRBJ2-2; TRBD1 agrees at 8 bases. The CDR3 length is 19 residues. Germline V CDR1 and CDR2: LNHDA, SQIVND (reference sequence). Unmatched junction bases numbered 16, after V lost 4 bases and J lost 3 bases. Here the CDR3 DNA reads TGTGCCAGTAGTAAGATACCTGCAGGGGGCGCGGAGGACACCGGGGAGCTGTTTTTT. It yields the protein CASSKIPAGGAEDTGELFF.

The chain uses TRBV20-1 and TRBJ1-5; no reliable D call. The CDR3 length is 15 residues. Trimming shortened V by 3 bases and J by 4 bases, and 16 bases separated the two germline ends. Germline V CDR1 and CDR2: DFQATT, SNEGSKA (reference sequence). The CDR3 loop is CSASLSPAENQPQHF. The CDR3 nucleotides are TGCAGTGCTAGTTTATCGCCCGCTGAGAATCAGCCCCAGCATTTT.

On this clonotype: It may be a read error: a sequence one base away is much more abundant. V gene TRBV7-4 combines with J gene TRBJ2-3; tentative D call: TRBD1 (5 bases). Germline V gene sequence: CDR1 SGHVT, CDR2 SQSDAQ. V dropped 2 bases and J dropped 1 base, with 7 bases sitting between them. CDR3 length: 14 residues. The CDR3 loop is CASSLPRGTDTQYF. In DNA form, the CDR3 reads TGTGCCAGCAGCTTACCCAGGGGCACAGATACGCAGTATTTT.

A note on this clonotype: It is likely a read error, because the conserved phenylalanine at the end of the CDR3 is missing. V and J are TRBV6-6 and TRBJ2-1; 14 nucleotides align to TRBD2. Germline V CDR1 and CDR2: MNHNY, SVGAGI (reference sequence). The V segment lost 6 bases and the J segment 9 bases; nucleotides outside the gene matches: 4. The CDR3 extends over 14 amino acids. CDR3 sequence: CASSTTSGGAEQFL. As DNA, the CDR3 is TGTGCCAGCAGCACGACTAGCGGGGGGGCTGAGCAGTTCTTA.

The rearrangement links TRBV19 to TRBJ2-2; D unresolved. CDR1 and CDR2 (germline): LNHDA, SQIVND (reference sequence). Trimming pared 6 bases from V and 6 bases from J, leaving 11 bases between. This CDR3 contains 13 residues. This chain's CDR3 is CASSPLVAGELFF. The DNA of the CDR3 is TGTGCCAGTAGCCCTCTAGTGGCCGGGGAGCTGTTTTTT. The full variable domain, with the rest looked up from reference TRBV19 and TRBJ2-2, is DGGITQSPKYLFRKEGQNVTLSCEQNLNHDAMYWYRQDPGQGLRLIYYSQIVNDFQKGDIAEGYSVSREKKESFPLTVTSAQKNPTAFYLCASSPLVAGELFFGEGSRLTVL.

V gene TRBV9 combines with J gene TRBJ2-1; D gene ambiguous. The CDR3 is made up of 13 amino acids. V was pared by 0 bases and J by 14 bases, with 15 bases between. CDR1 is SGDLS, CDR2 YYNGEE, per germline. The CDR3 DNA follows: TGTGCCAGCAGCGTAGGGGTTTCCCACCCAAAGTTCTTC. Translating gives CASSVGVSHPKFF.

At least ten counts were recorded for this clonotype. The V call is TRBV7-2, the J call TRBJ2-3, with 11 nucleotides matching TRBD2. The germline gives CDR1 SGHTA, CDR2 FQGNSA. The CDR3 extends over 17 amino acids. The junction had 20 bases not matched to a gene; V was cut back by 5 bases and J by 13 bases. CDR3 DNA sequence: TGTGCCAGCAGCCTAAGCCCCCCTACTAGCGGGAGTGGTATGAAGTATTTT. Protein: CASSLSPPTSGSGMKYF. Supplemented by reference TRBV7-2 and TRBJ2-3, the full variable domain reads GAGVSQSPSNKVTEKGKDVELRCDPISGHTALYWYRQSLGQGLEFLIYFQGNSAPDKSGLPSDRFSAERTGGSVSTLTIQRTQQEDSAVYLCASSLSPPTSGSGMKYFGPGTRLTVL.

In the case of this clonotype: The junction differs from germline at one of its ends, possibly a read error. The genes are TRBV28 and TRBJ2-5; no clear D. Germline V gives CDR1 MDHEN, CDR2 SYDVKM. The CDR3 loop spans 13 amino acids. The chain's CDR3 is CARSFPGQETQYF. The CDR3 bases are TGTGCCCGCAGTTTCCCGGGCCAAGAGACCCAGTACTTC.

The chain combines TRBV7-3 with TRBJ1-2; weak D call: TRBD1 (5 bases). Trimming removed 0 bases at V and 2 bases at J, with 16 bases between. Germline CDR1 is SGHTA and CDR2 is FQGTGA. The CDR3 loop spans 17 amino acids. CDR3 loop: CASSLTLWGVYNYGYTF. The CDR3 bases are TGTGCCAGCAGCTTAACGTTATGGGGCGTCTACAACTATGGCTACACCTTC.

J is TRBJ2-7 and V is TRBV12-3 or TRBV12-4; TRBD1 matches at 7 bases. The V gene end was trimmed by 4 bases and the J gene end by 7 bases; junction bases not matched to a gene: 13. The CDR3 is 15 residues long. The CDR3 reads CASSSPGQTLGEQYF. CDR3 coding DNA: TGTGCCAGCAGTTCCCCGGGACAGACCCTCGGGGAGCAGTACTTC.

This clonotype has at least ten counts. V usage is TRBV7-9 and J usage is TRBJ1-4, with TRBD1 as a possible D gene (6 bases). From germline, CDR1 is SEHNR and CDR2 FQNEAQ (reference sequence). V lost 0 bases and J 7 bases, leaving 12 bases between the germline ends. The CDR3 is 15 amino acids. For the CDR3, the DNA is TGTGCCAGCAGCTTAGCGCCAGGGGCGGGTGAAAAACTGTTTTTT. This gives the protein CASSLAPGAGEKLFF.